This T cell receptor (beta chain) was recorded in a study of tissue T cells after allogeneic stem cell transplantation. Study observations and caveats: In patients and mice, blood and spleen missed much of tissue repertoire.

Time point noted: mouse harvest day 14 after allogeneic transplant. Each mouse received 10^7 T-cell-depleted marrow cells plus 10^6 splenic CD5+ T cells by tail vein. This mouse GVHD model was MHC-mismatched B6 to BALB/c, profiled day 7 or 14. Germline CDR1 is KGHTA and CDR2 is FQNQQP. This CDR3 region has 15 residues. Only in-frame clones appear in the TCRdb table, and some are missing; sequencing was by immunoSEQ multiplex PCR. This sample has about 2,900 clones, with approximately 48% found just once. Note on this clone: Its antigen is currently unknown. Mouse gene names and germline throughout. The CDR3 is cut off 1 residue early in the read; its end comes from the germline J gene.

This chain uses TRBV23 with TRBJ1-6; the table's D gene call, TRBD1, was not cross checked with the DNA. TRBJ1-6 is assigned to the ORF class and has an uncertain function. Sequenced input: gut tissue. This TCR came from a female BALB/c mouse given C57BL/6 T cells with graft-versus-host disease after an allogeneic hematopoietic cell transplant. Here the CDR3 reads CSSSPGQGRNSPLYF. CDR3 DNA, as far as it was read: TGCTCCAGCAGCCCGGGACAGGGCCGTAATTCGCCCCTCTAC.